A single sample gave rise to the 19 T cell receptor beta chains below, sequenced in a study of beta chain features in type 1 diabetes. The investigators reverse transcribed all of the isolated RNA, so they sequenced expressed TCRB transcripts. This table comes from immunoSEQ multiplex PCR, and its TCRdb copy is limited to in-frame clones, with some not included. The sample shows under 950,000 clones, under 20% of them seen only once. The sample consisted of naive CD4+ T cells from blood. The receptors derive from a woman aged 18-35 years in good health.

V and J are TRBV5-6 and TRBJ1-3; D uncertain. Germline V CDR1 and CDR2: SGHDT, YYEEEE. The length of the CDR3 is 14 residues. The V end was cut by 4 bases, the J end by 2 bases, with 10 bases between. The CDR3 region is CASSGRYTGNTIYF. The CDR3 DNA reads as TGTGCCAGCAGCGGGAGGTATACTGGAAACACCATATATTTT.

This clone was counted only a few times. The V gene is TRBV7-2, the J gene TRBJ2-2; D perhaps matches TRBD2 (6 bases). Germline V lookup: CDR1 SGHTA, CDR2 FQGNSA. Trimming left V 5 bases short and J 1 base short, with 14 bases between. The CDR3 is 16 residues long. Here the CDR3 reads CASSPLRGWNTGELFF. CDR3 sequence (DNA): TGTGCCAGCAGCCCTCTCCGGGGGTGGAACACCGGGGAGCTGTTTTTT.

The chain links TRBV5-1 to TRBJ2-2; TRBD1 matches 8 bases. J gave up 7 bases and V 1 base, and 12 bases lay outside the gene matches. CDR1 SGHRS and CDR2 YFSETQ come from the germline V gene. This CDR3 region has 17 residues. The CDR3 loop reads CASSLLRTGLQIGELFF. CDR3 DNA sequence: TGCGCCAGCAGCTTGTTAAGGACAGGGCTTCAGATCGGGGAGCTGTTTTTT.

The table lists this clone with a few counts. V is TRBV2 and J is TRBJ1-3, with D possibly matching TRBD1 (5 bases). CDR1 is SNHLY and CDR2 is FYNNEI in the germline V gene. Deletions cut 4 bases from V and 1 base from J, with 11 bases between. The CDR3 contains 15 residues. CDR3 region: CASSVQGFSGNTIYF. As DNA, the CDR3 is TGTGCCAGCAGTGTGCAGGGTTTTTCTGGAAACACCATATATTTT.

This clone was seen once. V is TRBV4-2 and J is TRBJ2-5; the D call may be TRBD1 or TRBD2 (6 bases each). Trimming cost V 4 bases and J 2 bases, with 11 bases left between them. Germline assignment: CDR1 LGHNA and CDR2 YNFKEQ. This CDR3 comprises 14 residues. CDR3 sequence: CASSRWGAQETQYF. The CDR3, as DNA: TGTGCCAGCAGCCGTTGGGGGGCGCAAGAGACCCAGTACTTC.

CDR3 sequence: CASSPSELTYNEQFF. The CDR3 DNA is TGTGCCAGCTCACCTTCCGAACTTACCTACAATGAGCAGTTCTTC. V gene TRBV18 combines with J gene TRBJ2-1; D ambiguous. Germline V gene data show CDR1 as KGHSH and CDR2 as LQKENI. V dropped 3 bases and J dropped 2 bases, with 11 bases sitting between them. CDR3 length equals 15 residues.

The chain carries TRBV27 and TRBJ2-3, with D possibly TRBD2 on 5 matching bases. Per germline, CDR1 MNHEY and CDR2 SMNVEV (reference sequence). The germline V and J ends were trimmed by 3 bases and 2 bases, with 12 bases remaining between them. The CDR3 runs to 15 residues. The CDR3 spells CASSFRREVTDTQYF. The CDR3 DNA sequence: TGTGCCAGCAGTTTCCGACGGGAAGTCACAGATACGCAGTATTTT.

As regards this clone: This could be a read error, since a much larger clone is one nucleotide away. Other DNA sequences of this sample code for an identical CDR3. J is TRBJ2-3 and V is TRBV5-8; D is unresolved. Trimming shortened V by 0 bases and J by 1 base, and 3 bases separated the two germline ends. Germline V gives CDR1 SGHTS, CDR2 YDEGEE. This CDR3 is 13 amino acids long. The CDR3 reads CASSLAGTDTQYF. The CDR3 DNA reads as TGTGCCAGCAGCTTGGCGGGCACAGATACGCAGTATTTT.

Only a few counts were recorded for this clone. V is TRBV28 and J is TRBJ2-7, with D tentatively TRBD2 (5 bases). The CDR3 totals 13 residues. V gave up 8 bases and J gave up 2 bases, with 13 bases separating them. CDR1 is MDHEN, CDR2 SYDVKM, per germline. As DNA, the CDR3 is TGTGCCAGCCGGGCGGACTCACCCTACGAGCAGTACTTC. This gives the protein CASRADSPYEQYF.

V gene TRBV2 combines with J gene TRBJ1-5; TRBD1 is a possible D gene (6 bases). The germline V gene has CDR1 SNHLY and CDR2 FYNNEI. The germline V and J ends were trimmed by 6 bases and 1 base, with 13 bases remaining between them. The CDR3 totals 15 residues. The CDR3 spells CASSPRQASNQPQHF. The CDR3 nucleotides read TGTGCCAGCAGCCCTCGACAGGCGAGCAATCAGCCCCAGCATTTT.

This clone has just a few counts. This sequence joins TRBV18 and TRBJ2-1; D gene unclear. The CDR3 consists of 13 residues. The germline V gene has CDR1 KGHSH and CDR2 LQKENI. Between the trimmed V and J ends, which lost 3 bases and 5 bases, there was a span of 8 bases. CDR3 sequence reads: CASSPRLHNEQFF. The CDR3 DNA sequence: TGTGCCAGCTCACCCCGACTCCACAATGAGCAGTTCTTC.

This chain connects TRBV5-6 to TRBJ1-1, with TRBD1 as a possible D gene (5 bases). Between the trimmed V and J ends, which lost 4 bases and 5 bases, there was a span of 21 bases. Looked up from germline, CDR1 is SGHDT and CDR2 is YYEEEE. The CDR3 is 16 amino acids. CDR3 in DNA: TGTGCCAGCAGCATCCGGGACCGAGCTCTTGGGACTGAAGCTTTCTTT. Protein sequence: CASSIRDRALGTEAFF.

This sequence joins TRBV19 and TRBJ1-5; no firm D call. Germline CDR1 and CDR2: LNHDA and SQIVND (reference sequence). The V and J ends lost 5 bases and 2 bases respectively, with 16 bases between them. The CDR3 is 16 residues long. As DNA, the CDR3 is TGTGCCAGTAGTTTGGTACCGGGTGGGGGCAATCAGCCCCAGCATTTT. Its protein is CASSLVPGGGNQPQHF. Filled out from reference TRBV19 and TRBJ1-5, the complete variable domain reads DGGITQSPKYLFRKEGQNVTLSCEQNLNHDAMYWYRQDPGQGLRLIYYSQIVNDFQKGDIAEGYSVSREKKESFPLTVTSAQKNPTAFYLCASSLVPGGGNQPQHFGDGTRLSIL.

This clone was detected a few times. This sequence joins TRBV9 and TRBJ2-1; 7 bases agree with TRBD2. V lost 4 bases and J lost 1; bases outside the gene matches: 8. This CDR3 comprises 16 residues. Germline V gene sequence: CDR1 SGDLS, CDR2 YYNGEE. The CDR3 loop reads CASSFRLADSYNEQFF. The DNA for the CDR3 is TGTGCCAGCAGCTTCCGTCTAGCGGATTCCTACAATGAGCAGTTCTTC.

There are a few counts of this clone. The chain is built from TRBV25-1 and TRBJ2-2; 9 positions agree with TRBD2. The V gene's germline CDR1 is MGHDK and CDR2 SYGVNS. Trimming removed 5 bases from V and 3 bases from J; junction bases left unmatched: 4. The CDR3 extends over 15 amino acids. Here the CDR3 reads CASSRLAGDTGELFF. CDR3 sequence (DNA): TGTGCCAGCAGTCGTTTAGCGGGAGACACCGGGGAGCTGTTTTTT.

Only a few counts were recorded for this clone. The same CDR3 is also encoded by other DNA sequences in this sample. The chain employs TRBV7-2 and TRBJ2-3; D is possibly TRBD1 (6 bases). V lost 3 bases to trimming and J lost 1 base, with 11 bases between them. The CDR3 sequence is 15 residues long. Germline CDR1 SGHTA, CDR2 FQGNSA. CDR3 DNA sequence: TGTGCCAGCAGCTTTTTGGGGGCTCGCACAGATACGCAGTATTTT. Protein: CASSFLGARTDTQYF.

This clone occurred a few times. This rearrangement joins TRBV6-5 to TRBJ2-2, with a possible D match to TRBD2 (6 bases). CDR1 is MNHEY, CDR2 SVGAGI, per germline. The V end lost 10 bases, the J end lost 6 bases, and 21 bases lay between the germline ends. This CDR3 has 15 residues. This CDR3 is CATSRAGTRAGELFF. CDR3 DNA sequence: TGTGCCACCTCTAGGGCGGGGACCAGGGCCGGGGAGCTGTTTTTT.

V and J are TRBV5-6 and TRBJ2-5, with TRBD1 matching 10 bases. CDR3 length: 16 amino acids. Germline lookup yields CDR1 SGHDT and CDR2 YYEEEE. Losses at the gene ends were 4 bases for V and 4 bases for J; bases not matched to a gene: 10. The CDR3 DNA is TGTGCCAGCAGCATACGACAGACAGGGGGCCGAGAGACCCAGTACTTC. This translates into CASSIRQTGGRETQYF. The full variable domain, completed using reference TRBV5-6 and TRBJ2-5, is DAGVTQSPTHLIKTRGQQVTLRCSPKSGHDTVSWYQQALGQGPQFIFQYYEEEERQRGNFPDRFSGHQFPNYSSELNVNALLLGDSALYLCASSIRQTGGRETQYFGPGTRLLVL.

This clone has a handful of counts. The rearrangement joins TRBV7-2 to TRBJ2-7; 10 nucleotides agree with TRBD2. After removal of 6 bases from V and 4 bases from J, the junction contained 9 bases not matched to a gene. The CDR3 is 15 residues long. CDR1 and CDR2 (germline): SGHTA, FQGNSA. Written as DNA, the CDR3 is TGTGCCAGCAGGCATACCCTAGCGGGAGATTACGAGCAGTACTTC. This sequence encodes CASRHTLAGDYEQYF. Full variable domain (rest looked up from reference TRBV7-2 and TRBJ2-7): GAGVSQSPSNKVTEKGKDVELRCDPISGHTALYWYRQSLGQGLEFLIYFQGNSAPDKSGLPSDRFSAERTGGSVSTLTIQRTQQEDSAVYLCASRHTLAGDYEQYFGPGTRLTVT.